One and the same sample provided the 14 T cell receptor beta chains below, sequenced in a study of T cell responses to AZD1222 COVID-19 vaccine. The data were produced by immunoSEQ multiplex PCR, yet TCRdb's version contains in-frame clones alone and is incomplete. The table records about 100,000 clones, around nine tenths of them present only once. This specimen consisted of peripheral blood, obtained on day 0 of AZD1222 vaccination. Receptors originate from an adult in good health.

The genes are TRBV29-1 and TRBJ1-2, with a tentative D call TRBD1 (5 bases). Germline V gives CDR1 SQVTM, CDR2 ANQGSEA. There are 13 residues in the CDR3. The ends were cut back, 5 bases at V and 4 bases at J, with 14 bases in the middle. The CDR3 DNA sequence: TGCAGCGTTTCTCTCCAGGGTGGCTATGGCTACACCTTC. Protein product: CSVSLQGGYGYTF.

This chain joins TRBV2 and TRBJ2-2; unclear D gene. V lost 5 bases and J 1 base, leaving 14 bases between the germline ends. The CDR3 extends over 16 amino acids. Germline V gene data show CDR1 as SNHLY and CDR2 as FYNNEI. The CDR3 DNA sequence: TGTGCCAGCAGTTCTGACGGGTCCCTGAACACCGGGGAGCTGTTTTTT. This codes for CASSSDGSLNTGELFF.

This clone has just one count. The chain is built from TRBV27 and TRBJ2-6; D remains unclear. CDR3 length: 13 amino acids. V gave up 6 bases and J gave up 4 bases, with 7 bases separating them. Germline assignment: CDR1 MNHEY and CDR2 SMNVEV (reference sequence). The CDR3 region has the DNA TGTGCCAGCAGGTCCCGGGGGGCCAACGTCCTGACTTTC. It encodes CASRSRGANVLTF.

This clone has a single count. The rearrangement joins TRBV6-1 to TRBJ1-1; D is uncertain. The CDR3 runs to 17 residues. Germline V gene data show CDR1 as MNHNS and CDR2 as SASEGT. V was pared by 4 bases and J by 3 bases, with 21 bases between. The CDR3 DNA reads as TGTGCCAGCAGTGCCTTTGTTGTGAGGGCTGGGGACACTGAAGCTTTCTTT. Protein: CASSAFVVRAGDTEAFF.

V usage is TRBV6-5 and J usage is TRBJ1-2; weak D call: TRBD1 (6 bases). V lost 8 bases and J lost 6, with 13 bases in between. The CDR3 length is 12 residues. The germline V gene encodes CDR1 MNHEY and CDR2 SVGAGI. This CDR3 reads CASFGRGNGYTF. CDR3 in DNA: TGTGCCAGCTTCGGAAGGGGGAATGGCTACACCTTC.

This chain connects TRBV27 to TRBJ1-4; no firm D call. The CDR3 runs to 14 residues. The germline CDR1 and CDR2 sequences are MNHEY and SMNVEV (reference sequence). Trimming shortened V by 2 bases and J by 7 bases, and 11 bases separated the two germline ends. In DNA, the CDR3 is TGTGCCAGCAGTTTAGTTCCCCGGCCTGAAAAACTGTTTTTT. Translated: CASSLVPRPEKLFF.

This chain joins TRBV7-8 and TRBJ2-5, with TRBD2 matching 7 bases. In germline, CDR1 is SGHVS, CDR2 FQNEAQ. V was pared by 11 bases and J by 4 bases, with 13 bases of the junction left unmatched. The CDR3 extends over 14 amino acids. CDR3 sequence reads: CAGGSGWGGETQYF. The CDR3 nucleotides read TGTGCCGGGGGTAGCGGGTGGGGCGGAGAGACCCAGTACTTC. The complete variable domain, with remaining parts taken from reference TRBV7-8 and TRBJ2-5, reads GAGVSQSPRYKVAKRGQDVALRCDPISGHVSLFWYQQALGQGPEFLTYFQNEAQLDKSGLPSDRFFAERPEGSVSTLKIQRTQQEDSAVYLCAGGSGWGGETQYFGPGTRLLVL.

J is TRBJ2-7 and V is TRBV20-1; TRBD2 matches at 9 bases. Trimming at V came to 3 bases and at J to 1 base, leaving 4 bases not matched to a gene. Germline loops: CDR1 DFQATT, CDR2 SNEGSKA (reference sequence). The CDR3 is 14 amino acids. The CDR3 region has the DNA TGCAGTGCTAGTAGACTAGCGGAATCCTACGAGCAGTACTTC. It translates to CSASRLAESYEQYF.

Within the sample, this clone is medium-sized. CDR3 sequence: CASSYSGRYYGYTF. The CDR3 DNA follows: TGTGCCAGCAGTTACTCGGGCAGATACTATGGCTACACCTTC. This rearrangement joins TRBV6-2 or TRBV6-3 to TRBJ1-2; the D is unclear. CDR1 is MNHEY, CDR2 SVGEGT, per germline. The CDR3 is 14 amino acids. The V gene lost 0 bases and the J gene lost 3 bases, with 8 bases spanning the gap.

This clone has more than one count but fewer than ten. The gene calls are TRBV4-3 and TRBJ1-6; 12 bases fit TRBD1. J was trimmed by 8 bases and V by 2 bases; bases with no gene match: 7. Germline CDR1 and CDR2: LGHNA and YSLEER. This CDR3 has 17 amino acids. In DNA form, the CDR3 reads TGCGCCAGCAGCCAAAACAGGGACAGGGGGCGATATTCACCCCTCCACTTT. Protein: CASSQNRDRGRYSPLHF.

The chain links TRBV5-1 to TRBJ1-2; D possibly corresponds to TRBD1 (5 bases). With 3 bases removed from V and 3 bases from J, the gap between germline ends came to 15 bases. This CDR3 is 15 amino acids long. The V gene's germline CDR1 is SGHRS and CDR2 YFSETQ. The CDR3 here is CASSWWDGEDYGYTF. The DNA for the CDR3 is TGCGCCAGCAGCTGGTGGGACGGGGAGGACTATGGCTACACCTTC.

V usage is TRBV30 and J usage is TRBJ2-7, with unresolved D. The CDR3 extends over 11 amino acids. Germline assignment: CDR1 GTSNPN and CDR2 SVGIG (reference sequence). V was clipped by 5 bases and J by 3 bases, with 8 bases between them. The CDR3 spells CAWASLYEQYF. The CDR3 DNA sequence: TGTGCCTGGGCCTCCCTCTACGAGCAGTACTTC.

The chain employs TRBV14 and TRBJ1-2, with a weak D call TRBD1 (5 bases). Trimming took off 5 bases at V and 10 bases at J, with 14 bases between the two ends. The CDR3 consists of 12 residues. Germline V gives CDR1 SGHDN, CDR2 FVKESK. The CDR3 loop reads CASSEGLFDYTF. The CDR3 DNA follows: TGTGCCAGCAGCGAGGGGCTGTTCGACTACACCTTC.

CDR3 bases: TGTGCCAGCAGCTTCGTCACCGACCGTGCGGATGGCTACACCTTC. Its protein product is CASSFVTDRADGYTF. The chain carries TRBV7-9 and TRBJ1-2; D is ambiguous. The CDR3 runs to 15 residues. From germline, CDR1 is SEHNR and CDR2 FQNEAQ (reference sequence). The V end lost 3 bases, the J end lost 6 bases, and 17 bases lay between the germline ends.